This T cell receptor beta chain appears in the sequencing data of a study of T-cell memory formation after mild COVID-19. Study as a whole: Largely, the TCR clusters proved donor specific.

This clonotype occurred a few times. Its antigen is unknown. UMIs and sample barcodes were carried by the TCR alpha and TCR beta cDNA libraries that 5'RACE produced using constant-segment primers. TCRdb called the 5' RACE reads again in MiXCR, with one record for every CDR3 protein. The sample contains roughly 320,000 distinct CDR3 sequences, approximately 27% of which appear only once. Germline V gene sequence: CDR1 SQVTM, CDR2 ANQGSEA. Trimming pared 7 bases from V and 6 bases from J, leaving 13 bases between. This CDR3 spans 11 amino acids. Whole-study findings and limits: CD4/CD8 balance characterized clones contracting day 15 to 85, and CD4+ skew characterized later expanders. Among contracting clones, CD4+ were mainly CM/EM and CD8+ enriched in EMRA.

This receptor was identified in an adult woman who had mild COVID-19 (a few samples of this study predate the infection). Cell type and time point are not known. The rearrangement links TRBV29-1 to TRBJ2-7; D gene ambiguous. Sequencing was done on a sample of PBMCs or a T cell subset sorted from them (not recorded which). The CDR3 DNA follows: TGCAGCGGGAAACGACTGGGCGAGCAGTACTTC. It yields the protein CSGKRLGEQYF.